The clone carrying this T cell receptor (beta chain) was picked up a small number of times. Germline V gene lookup returns CDR1 DFQATT and CDR2 SNEGSKA (reference sequence). V lost 0 bases and J 3 bases, leaving 12 bases between the germline ends. The CDR3 runs to 15 residues. TCRdb re-called the RT-PCR reads through MiXCR, storing one row per CDR3 protein. The data contain about 680,000 distinct CDR3 sequences, more than 13% of them singletons. The sequenced material came from memory CD4+ T cells from blood. The clonotype comes from a female donor in good health, serving as a healthy control. The chain has TRBV20-1 and TRBJ1-3, with no clear D. The CDR3 DNA reads as TGCAGTGCTAGAGATCCCACCTCCTTTGGAAACACCATATATTTT. Amino acid sequence: CSARDPTSFGNTIYF.